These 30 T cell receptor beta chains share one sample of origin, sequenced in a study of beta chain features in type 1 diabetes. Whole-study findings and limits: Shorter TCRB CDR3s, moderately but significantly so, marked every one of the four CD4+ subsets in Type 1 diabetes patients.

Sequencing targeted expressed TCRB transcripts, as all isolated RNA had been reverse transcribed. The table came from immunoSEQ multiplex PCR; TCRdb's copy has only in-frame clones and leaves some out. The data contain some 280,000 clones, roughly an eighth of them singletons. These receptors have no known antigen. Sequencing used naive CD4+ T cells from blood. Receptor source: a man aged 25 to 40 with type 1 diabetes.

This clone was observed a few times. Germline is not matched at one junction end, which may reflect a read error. In nucleotides, the CDR3 is TGTGCCAGCAGCGTAGATGGGCAGGGCTCCTCCGAGCAGTACTTC. Translation: CASSVDGQGSSEQYF. The V and J genes are TRBV9 and TRBJ2-7, with D perhaps matching TRBD1 (5 bases). Looked up from germline, CDR1 is SGDLS and CDR2 is YYNGEE. The CDR3 runs to 15 residues.

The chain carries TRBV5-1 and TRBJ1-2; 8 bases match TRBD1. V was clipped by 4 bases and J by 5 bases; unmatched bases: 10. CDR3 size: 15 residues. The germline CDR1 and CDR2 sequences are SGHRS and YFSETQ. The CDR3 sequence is CASSRQGSLTYGYTF. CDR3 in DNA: TGCGCCAGCAGCCGACAGGGGTCGCTGACTTATGGCTACACCTTC. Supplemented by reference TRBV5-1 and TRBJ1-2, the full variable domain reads KAGVTQTPRYLIKTRGQQVTLSCSPISGHRSVSWYQQTPGQGLQFLFEYFSETQRNKGNFPGRFSGRQFSNSRSEMNVSTLELGDSALYLCASSRQGSLTYGYTFGSGTRLTVV.

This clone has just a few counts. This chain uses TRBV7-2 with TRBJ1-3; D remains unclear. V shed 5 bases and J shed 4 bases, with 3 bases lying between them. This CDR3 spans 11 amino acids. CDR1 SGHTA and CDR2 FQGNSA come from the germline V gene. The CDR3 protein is CASSQGNTIYF. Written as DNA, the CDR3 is TGTGCCAGCAGCCAAGGAAACACCATATATTTT.

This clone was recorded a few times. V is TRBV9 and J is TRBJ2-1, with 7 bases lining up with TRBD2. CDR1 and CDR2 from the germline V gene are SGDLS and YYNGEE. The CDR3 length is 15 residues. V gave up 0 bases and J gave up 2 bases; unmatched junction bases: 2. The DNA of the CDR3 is TGTGCCAGCAGCGTAGTGAGCGGGGCCTACAATGAGCAGTTCTTC. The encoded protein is CASSVVSGAYNEQFF.

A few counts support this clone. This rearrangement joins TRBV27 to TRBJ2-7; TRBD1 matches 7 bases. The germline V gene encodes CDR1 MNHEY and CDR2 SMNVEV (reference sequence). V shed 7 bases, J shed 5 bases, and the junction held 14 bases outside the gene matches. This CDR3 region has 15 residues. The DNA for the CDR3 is TGTGCCAGCACCGTACACGGGACAGCCAGAGACGAGCAGTACTTC. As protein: CASTVHGTARDEQYF.

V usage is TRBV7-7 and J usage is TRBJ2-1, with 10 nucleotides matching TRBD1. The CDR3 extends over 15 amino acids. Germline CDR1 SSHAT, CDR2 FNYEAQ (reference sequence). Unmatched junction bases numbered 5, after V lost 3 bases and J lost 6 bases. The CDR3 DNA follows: TGTGCCAGCAGCTTGGGACAGGGGAGTGGCAATGAGCAGTTCTTC. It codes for CASSLGQGSGNEQFF.

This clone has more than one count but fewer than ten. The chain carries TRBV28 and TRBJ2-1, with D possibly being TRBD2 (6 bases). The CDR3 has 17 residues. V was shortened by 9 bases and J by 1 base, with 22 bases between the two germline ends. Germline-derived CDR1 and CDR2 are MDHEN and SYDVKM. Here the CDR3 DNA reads TGTGCCAGTCAGTCCCCCCCCGGGAGTGGTTCCTACAATGAGCAGTTCTTC. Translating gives CASQSPPGSGSYNEQFF.

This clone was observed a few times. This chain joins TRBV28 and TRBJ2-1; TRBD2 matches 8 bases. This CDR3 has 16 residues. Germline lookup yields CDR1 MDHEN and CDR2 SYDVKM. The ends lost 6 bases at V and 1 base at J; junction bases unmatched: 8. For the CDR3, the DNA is TGTGCCAGCAGCCGCGCGCTAGCGGGTTCCTACAATGAGCAGTTCTTC. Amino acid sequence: CASSRALAGSYNEQFF.

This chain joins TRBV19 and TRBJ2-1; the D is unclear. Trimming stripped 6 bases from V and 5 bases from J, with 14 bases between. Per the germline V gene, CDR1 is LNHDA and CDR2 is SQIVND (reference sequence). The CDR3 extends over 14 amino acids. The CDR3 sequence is CASRFIFGHNEQFF. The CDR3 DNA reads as TGTGCCAGTAGGTTCATCTTCGGTCACAATGAGCAGTTCTTC.

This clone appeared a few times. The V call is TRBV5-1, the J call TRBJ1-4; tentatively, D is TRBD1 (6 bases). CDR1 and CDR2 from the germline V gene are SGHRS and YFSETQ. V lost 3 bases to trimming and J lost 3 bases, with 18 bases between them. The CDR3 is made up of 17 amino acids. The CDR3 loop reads CASSSKGDTSPNEKLFF. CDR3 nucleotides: TGCGCCAGCAGCTCCAAGGGGGACACGTCCCCTAATGAAAAACTGTTTTTT.

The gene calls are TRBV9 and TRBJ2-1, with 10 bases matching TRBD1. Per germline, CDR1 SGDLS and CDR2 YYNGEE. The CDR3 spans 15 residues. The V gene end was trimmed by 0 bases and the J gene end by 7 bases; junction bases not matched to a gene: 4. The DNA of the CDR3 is TGTGCCAGCAGCGTAGTGGGACAGGGGTTTAATGAGCAGTTCTTC. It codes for CASSVVGQGFNEQFF. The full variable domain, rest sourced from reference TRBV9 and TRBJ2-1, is DSGVTQTPKHLITATGQRVTLRCSPRSGDLSVYWYQQSLDQGLQFLIQYYNGEERAKGNILERFSAQQFPDLHSELNLSSLELGDSALYFCASSVVGQGFNEQFFGPGTRLTVL.

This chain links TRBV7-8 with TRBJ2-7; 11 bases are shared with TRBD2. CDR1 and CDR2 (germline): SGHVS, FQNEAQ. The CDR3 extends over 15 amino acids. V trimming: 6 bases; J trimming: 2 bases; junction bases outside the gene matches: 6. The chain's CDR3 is CASSRSGRATYEQYF. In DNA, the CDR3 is TGTGCCAGCAGTCGTAGCGGGAGGGCGACCTACGAGCAGTACTTC.

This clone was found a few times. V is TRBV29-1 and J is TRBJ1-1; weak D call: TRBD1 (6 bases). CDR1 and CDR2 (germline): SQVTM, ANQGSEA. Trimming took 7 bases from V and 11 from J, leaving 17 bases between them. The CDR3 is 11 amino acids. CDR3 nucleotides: TGCAGCGCGGGGGGCAGGGGTAGGGCTTTCTTT. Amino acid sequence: CSAGGRGRAFF.

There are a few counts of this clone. This CDR3 is CASSPPASGKETQYF. DNA for the CDR3: TGTGCCAGCAGCCCGCCGGCCTCGGGGAAAGAGACCCAGTACTTC. The chain couples TRBV11-1 to TRBJ2-5, with D possibly being TRBD2 (5 bases). Germline V gene sequence: CDR1 SGHAT, CDR2 FQDESV (reference sequence). V shed 5 bases and J shed 3 bases, with 16 bases lying between them. The CDR3 sequence is 15 residues long.

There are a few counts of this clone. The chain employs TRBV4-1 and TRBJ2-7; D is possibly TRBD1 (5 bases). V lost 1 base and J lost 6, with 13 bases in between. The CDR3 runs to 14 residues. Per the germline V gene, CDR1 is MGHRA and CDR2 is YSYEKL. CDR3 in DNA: TGCGCCAGCAGCCAAGGGTTTACAGGTCGCGAGCAGTACTTC. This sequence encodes CASSQGFTGREQYF.

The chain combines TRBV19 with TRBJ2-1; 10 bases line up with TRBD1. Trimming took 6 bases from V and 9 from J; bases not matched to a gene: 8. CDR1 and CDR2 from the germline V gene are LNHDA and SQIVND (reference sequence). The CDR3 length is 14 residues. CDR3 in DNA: TGTGCCAGTAGAGACAGGGGGCGCCGGGGTGAGCAGTTCTTC. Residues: CASRDRGRRGEQFF.

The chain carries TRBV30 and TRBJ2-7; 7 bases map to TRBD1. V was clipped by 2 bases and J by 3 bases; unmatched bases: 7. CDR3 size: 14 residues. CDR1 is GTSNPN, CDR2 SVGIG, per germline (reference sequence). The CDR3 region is CAWSPGGTDYEQYF. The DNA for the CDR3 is TGTGCCTGGAGTCCAGGGGGAACGGACTACGAGCAGTACTTC.

CDR3 in amino acids: CASSPILAGGYADTQYF. The CDR3 coding sequence is TGTGCCAGCAGCCCGATACTAGCGGGAGGGTACGCAGATACGCAGTATTTT. This chain uses TRBV4-2 with TRBJ2-3, with 13 bases matching TRBD2. CDR1 and CDR2 (germline): LGHNA, YNFKEQ. The V and J ends lost 4 bases and 4 bases, in that order; junction bases with no gene match: 8. The CDR3 loop spans 17 amino acids.

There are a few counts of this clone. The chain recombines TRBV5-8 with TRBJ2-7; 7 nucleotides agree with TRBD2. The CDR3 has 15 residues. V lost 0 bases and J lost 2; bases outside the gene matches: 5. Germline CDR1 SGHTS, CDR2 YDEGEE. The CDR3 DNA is TGTGCCAGCAGCTTGGCCGCTAGCGGTGCCTACGAGCAGTACTTC. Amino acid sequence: CASSLAASGAYEQYF. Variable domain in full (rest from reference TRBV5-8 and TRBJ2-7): EAGVTQSPTHLIKTRGQQATLRCSPISGHTSVYWYQQALGLGLQFLLWYDEGEERNRGNFPPRFSGRQFPNYSSELNVNALELEDSALYLCASSLAASGAYEQYFGPGTRLTVT.

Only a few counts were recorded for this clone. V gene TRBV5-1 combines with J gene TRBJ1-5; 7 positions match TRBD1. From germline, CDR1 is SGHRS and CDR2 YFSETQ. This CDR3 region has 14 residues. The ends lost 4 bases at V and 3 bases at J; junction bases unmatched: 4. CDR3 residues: CASSPGTDNQPQHF. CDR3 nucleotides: TGCGCCAGCAGCCCCGGGACAGACAATCAGCCCCAGCATTTT.

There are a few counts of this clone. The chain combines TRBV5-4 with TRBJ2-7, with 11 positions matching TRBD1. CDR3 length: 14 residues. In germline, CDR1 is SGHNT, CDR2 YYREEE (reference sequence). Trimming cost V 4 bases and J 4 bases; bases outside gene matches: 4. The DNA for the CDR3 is TGTGCCAGCAGCAGGGACAGGGGGATATACGAGCAGTACTTC. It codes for CASSRDRGIYEQYF.

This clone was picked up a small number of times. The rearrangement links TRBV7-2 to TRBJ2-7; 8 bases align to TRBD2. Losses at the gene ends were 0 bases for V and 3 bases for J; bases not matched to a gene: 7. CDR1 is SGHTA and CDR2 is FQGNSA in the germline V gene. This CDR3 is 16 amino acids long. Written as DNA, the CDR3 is TGTGCCAGCAGCTTAGCGTGGGCTAGCGGGCACTACGAGCAGTACTTC. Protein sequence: CASSLAWASGHYEQYF.

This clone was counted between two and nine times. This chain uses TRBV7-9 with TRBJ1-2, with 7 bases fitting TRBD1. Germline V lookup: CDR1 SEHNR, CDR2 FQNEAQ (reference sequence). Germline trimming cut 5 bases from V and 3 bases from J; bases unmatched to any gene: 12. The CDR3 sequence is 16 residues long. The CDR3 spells CASSLGEGAADYGYTF. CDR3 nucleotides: TGTGCCAGCAGCCTTGGCGAGGGGGCGGCGGACTATGGCTACACCTTC.

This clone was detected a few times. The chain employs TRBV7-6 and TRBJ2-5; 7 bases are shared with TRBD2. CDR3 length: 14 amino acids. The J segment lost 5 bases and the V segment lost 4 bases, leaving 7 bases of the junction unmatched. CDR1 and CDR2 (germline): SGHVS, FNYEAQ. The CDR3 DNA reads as TGTGCCAGCAGCTACAGTCTAGCGGTTGAGACCCAGTACTTC. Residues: CASSYSLAVETQYF.

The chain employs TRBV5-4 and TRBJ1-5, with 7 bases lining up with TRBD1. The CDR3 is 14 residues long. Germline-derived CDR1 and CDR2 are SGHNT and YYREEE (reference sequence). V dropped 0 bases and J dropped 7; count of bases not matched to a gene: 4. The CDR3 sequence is CASSLDRGEQPQHF. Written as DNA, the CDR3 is TGTGCCAGCAGCTTGGACAGGGGAGAACAGCCCCAGCATTTT. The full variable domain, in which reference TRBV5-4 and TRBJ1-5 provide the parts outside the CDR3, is ETGVTQSPTHLIKTRGQQVTLRCSSQSGHNTVSWYQQALGQGPQFIFQYYREEENGRGNFPPRFSGLQFPNYSSELNVNALELDDSALYLCASSLDRGEQPQHFGDGTRLSIL.

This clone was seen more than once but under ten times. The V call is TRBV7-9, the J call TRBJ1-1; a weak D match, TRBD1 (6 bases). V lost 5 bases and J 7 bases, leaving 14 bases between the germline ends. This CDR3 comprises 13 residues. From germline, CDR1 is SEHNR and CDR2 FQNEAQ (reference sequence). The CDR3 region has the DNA TGTGCCAGCAGCAAAGACAGGAGAGGTGAAGCTTTCTTT. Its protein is CASSKDRRGEAFF.

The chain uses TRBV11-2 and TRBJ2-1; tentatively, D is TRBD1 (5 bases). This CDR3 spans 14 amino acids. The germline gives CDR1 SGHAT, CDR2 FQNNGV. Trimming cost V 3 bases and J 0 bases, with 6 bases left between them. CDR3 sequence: CASSLGLSYNEQFF. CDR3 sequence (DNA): TGTGCCAGCAGCTTGGGGCTCTCCTACAATGAGCAGTTCTTC.

This CDR3 is CASRRTGGSYEQYF. CDR3 sequence (DNA): TGTGCCAGCAGGCGGACAGGGGGATCCTACGAGCAGTACTTC. The chain employs TRBV5-5 and TRBJ2-7; TRBD1 aligns across 10 bases. The germline V gene encodes CDR1 SGHKS and CDR2 YYEKEE (reference sequence). The CDR3 is made up of 14 amino acids. V shed 5 bases, J shed 1 base, and the junction held 3 bases outside the gene matches.

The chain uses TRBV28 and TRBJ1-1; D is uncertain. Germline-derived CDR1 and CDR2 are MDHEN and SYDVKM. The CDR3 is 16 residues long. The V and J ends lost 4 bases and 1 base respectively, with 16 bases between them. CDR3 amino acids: CASSSPSLSRNTEAFF. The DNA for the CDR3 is TGTGCCAGCAGTTCCCCAAGCCTGTCGAGGAACACTGAAGCTTTCTTT.

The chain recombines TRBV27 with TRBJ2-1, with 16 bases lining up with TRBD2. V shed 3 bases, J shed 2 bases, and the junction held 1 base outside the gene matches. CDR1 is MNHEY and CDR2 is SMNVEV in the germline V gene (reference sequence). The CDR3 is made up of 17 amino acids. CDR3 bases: TGTGCCAGCAGTTTCGGGACTAGCGGGAGGGCCTACAATGAGCAGTTCTTC. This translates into CASSFGTSGRAYNEQFF.